This paragraph reports one T cell receptor beta chain. This entry is derived from a study of blood T cell repertoires in COVID-19. Germline assignment: CDR1 MNHEY and CDR2 SVGEGT. This CDR3 comprises 13 residues. The ends lost 2 bases at V and 10 bases at J; junction bases unmatched: 5. TCRdb keeps only in-frame clones here, not all; method: immunoSEQ multiplex PCR. The sample includes almost 25,000 clones, around 86% of them seen just once. The chain couples TRBV6-2 or TRBV6-3 to TRBJ1-1; 9 nucleotides match TRBD1. The origin of this receptor is a human donor in a cohort sampled during active COVID-19. Specimen: peripheral blood. This chain's CDR3 is CASSYRTGVGAFF. The DNA for the CDR3 is TGTGCCAGCAGTTACCGGACAGGGGTTGGAGCTTTCTTT.